Each of the 2 T cell receptor beta chains below was sequenced from the same sample in a study of T cells in Graves' hyperthyroidism and ophthalmopathy (dated by TCRdb to the late 2010s). Preparation of the library involved multiplex PCR. Sequencer: Illumina HiSeq 2000. The TCR beta CDR3 regions were amplified from RNA transcripts. The TCR CDR3 was subjected to a first round of RT-PCR using the HTBI primer set and the Qiagen OneStep RT-PCR kit. TCRdb applied fastp at Q25 and MiXCR to the public reads, then kept only in-frame beta chains. Identical CDR3 protein sequences are pooled into one entry, listed with their most common genes and DNA. This sample has 600,000 or so distinct CDR3 sequences in its table, and more than 12% of those were observed once. Together, the top ten hold roughly an eighth of the sample. Sequencing was done on a sample of blood. These receptors came from a woman aged 45-59 years with Graves' ophthalmopathy.

The chain uses TRBV6-2 or TRBV6-3 and TRBJ1-5; maybe TRBD1 (5 bases). Germline values: CDR1 MNHEY, CDR2 SVGEGT. This CDR3 has 14 amino acids. Trimming stripped 2 bases from V and 4 bases from J, with 9 bases between. The CDR3 sequence: CASSYEQENQPQHF. The CDR3, as DNA: TGTGCCAGCAGTTACGAACAGGAGAATCAGCCCCAGCATTTT.

This clonotype showed up many times. V and J are TRBV2 and TRBJ2-1; D might be TRBD2 (6 bases). The CDR3 sequence is 14 residues long. CDR1 and CDR2 from the germline V gene are SNHLY and FYNNEI. Trimming pared 6 bases from V and 1 base from J, leaving 10 bases between. CDR3 in DNA: TGTGCCAGCAGCCGGGACTTGTCCTACAATGAGCAGTTCTTC. It specifies CASSRDLSYNEQFF.